One and the same sample provided the 10 T cell receptor beta chains below, sequenced in a study of cytomegalovirus exposure and HLA in healthy donors. It was with 60 Vbeta and 13 Jbeta primers that the PCR ran. TCRdb keeps only in-frame clones here, not all; method: immunoSEQ multiplex PCR. The sample holds over 75,000 clones; approximately 65% are singletons and the top ten take about 2%. Material for sequencing was PBMCs. Receptors originate from a man aged 25 to 45 in good health and CMV-seronegative.

The V and J genes are TRBV9 and TRBJ2-7, with 8 bases that match TRBD1. Trimming at V came to 1 base and at J to 0 bases, leaving 9 bases not matched to a gene. Germline CDR1 SGDLS, CDR2 YYNGEE. CDR3 length equals 17 residues. CDR3 nucleotide sequence: TGTGCCAGCAGCGTAACGGGGGACAGGTTTGACTCCTACGAGCAGTACTTC. Translation: CASSVTGDRFDSYEQYF. Supplemented by reference TRBV9 and TRBJ2-7, the full variable domain reads DSGVTQTPKHLITATGQRVTLRCSPRSGDLSVYWYQQSLDQGLQFLIQYYNGEERAKGNILERFSAQQFPDLHSELNLSSLELGDSALYFCASSVTGDRFDSYEQYFGPGTRLTVT.

The V and J genes are TRBV21-1 and TRBJ1-5; TRBD1, the table's D call, lacks a check against the DNA. TRBV21-1 corresponds to a pseudogene. The CDR3 has 14 residues. CDR3 protein: CASRTGGRCQPQHF. The DNA of the CDR3 is TGTGCCAGCAGAACAGGGGGTAGGTGTCAGCCCCAGCATTTT.

V is TRBV19 and J is TRBJ1-4, with 7 bases that match TRBD1. CDR3 size: 15 residues. V dropped 7 bases and J dropped 4; count of bases not matched to a gene: 9. Germline CDR1 and CDR2: LNHDA and SQIVND (reference sequence). The CDR3 DNA is TGTGCCAGTAACCCAAAACGGGACAGTAATGAAAAACTGTTTTTT. Translating it yields CASNPKRDSNEKLFF.

This clone occurred many times. This sequence joins TRBV30 and TRBJ1-6, with TRBD1 matching over 7 bases. CDR1 and CDR2 from the germline V gene are GTSNPN and SVGIG (reference sequence). The CDR3 contains 18 residues. V was pared by 3 bases and J by 0 bases, with 11 bases of the junction left unmatched. CDR3 sequence (DNA): TGTGCCTGGAGCGTCAGGGACAGTGACATCTCCTATAATTCACCCCTCCACTTT. Encoded protein: CAWSVRDSDISYNSPLHF.

DNA for the CDR3: TGTGCCTGGAGTCTGGGGACAGGGGCGTACGAGCAGTACTTC. It translates to CAWSLGTGAYEQYF. The chain employs TRBV30 and TRBJ2-7; TRBD1 matches 10 bases. CDR1 and CDR2 (germline): GTSNPN, SVGIG (reference sequence). The CDR3 contains 14 residues. Trimming removed 2 bases from V and 4 bases from J; junction bases left unmatched: 5.

V gene TRBV28 combines with J gene TRBJ1-4; no reliable D call. Deletions cut 0 bases from V and 11 bases from J, with 7 bases between. Per germline, CDR1 MDHEN and CDR2 SYDVKM. The CDR3 contains 12 residues. The CDR3 nucleotides are TGTGCCAGCAGTTTATGGTCTGGCAAACTGTTTTTT. This gives the protein CASSLWSGKLFF.

This clone was observed a handful of times. The gene calls are TRBV19 and TRBJ2-2; D might be TRBD1 (6 bases). The V gene lost 3 bases and the J gene lost 1 base, with 6 bases spanning the gap. The CDR3 runs 14 residues. Germline assignment: CDR1 LNHDA and CDR2 SQIVND (reference sequence). In DNA, the CDR3 is TGTGCCAGTAGTATGGACAGGAACACCGGGGAGCTGTTTTTT. Amino acids: CASSMDRNTGELFF.

This chain joins TRBV7-2 and TRBJ2-1; 10 positions match TRBD2. The V segment lost 1 base and the J segment 8 bases; nucleotides outside the gene matches: 8. The CDR3 has 16 residues. The germline CDR1 and CDR2 sequences are SGHTA and FQGNSA. CDR3 nucleotides: TGTGCCAGCAGCTTAGTGAGCGGGAGGGCCGAGCATGAGCAGTTCTTC. Its translation is CASSLVSGRAEHEQFF. Using reference TRBV7-2 and TRBJ2-1 for the parts outside the CDR3, the full variable domain is GAGVSQSPSNKVTEKGKDVELRCDPISGHTALYWYRQSLGQGLEFLIYFQGNSAPDKSGLPSDRFSAERTGGSVSTLTIQRTQQEDSAVYLCASSLVSGRAEHEQFFGPGTRLTVL.

The rearrangement links TRBV4-1 to TRBJ1-2; a weak D match, TRBD1 (5 bases). The germline V gene encodes CDR1 MGHRA and CDR2 YSYEKL. This CDR3 is 16 amino acids long. Trimming cost V 0 bases and J 4 bases, with 15 bases left between them. CDR3 sequence reads: CASSQEPQGVLYGYTF. CDR3 DNA sequence: TGCGCCAGCAGCCAAGAACCCCAAGGGGTCCTCTATGGCTACACCTTC.

This clone was counted between two and nine times. This chain connects TRBV15 to TRBJ1-2, with TRBD1 as a possible D gene (5 bases). The CDR3 loop spans 13 amino acids. Trimming cost V 0 bases and J 8 bases, with 10 bases left between them. Germline V gene lookup returns CDR1 LNHNV and CDR2 YYDKDF (reference sequence). CDR3 sequence reads: CATSREGRLGYTF. CDR3 bases: TGTGCCACCAGCAGAGAGGGGCGGCTGGGCTACACCTTC.